This T cell receptor beta chain was recorded in a study of blood T cell repertoires in COVID-19. This table comes from immunoSEQ multiplex PCR, and its TCRdb copy is limited to in-frame clones, with some not included. The sample carries a few hundred thousand clones, 84% recorded once. This clone is a singleton in its sample. The receptor's source is a woman in her forties who had recovered from COVID-19. Sequencing was performed on peripheral blood.

CDR3 sequence reads: CASSVTSSSEQFF. For the CDR3, the DNA is TGTGCCAGCAGCGTCACCAGTAGCAGTGAGCAGTTCTTC. The V gene is TRBV7-2, the J gene TRBJ2-1; D is uncertain. This CDR3 spans 13 amino acids. Germline CDR1 and CDR2: SGHTA and FQGNSA. Deletions cut 5 bases from V and 9 bases from J, with 14 bases between.